This entry lists 3 T cell receptor beta chains sequenced from one sample in a study of CD8 T cells in ankylosing spondylitis. Via MiXCR, TCRdb re-called the 5' RACE reads, giving one row per CDR3 protein. Of hundreds of thousands of distinct CDR3 sequences in the sample, approximately 20% were seen once. The sequencing sample was made of blood, either unsorted or a sorted T cell fraction (not recorded which). These TCRs come from a male donor with ankylosing spondylitis or in good health (not recorded which).

CDR3 loop: CASSGERRDSGANVLTF. The CDR3 DNA follows: TGTGCCAGCAGTGGTGAAAGACGGGACTCTGGGGCCAACGTCCTGACTTTC. The rearrangement links TRBV2 to TRBJ2-6; tentative D call: TRBD2 (5 bases). The germline CDR1 and CDR2 sequences are SNHLY and FYNNEI. Trimming removed 4 bases at V and 0 bases at J, with 13 bases between. The CDR3 runs to 17 residues.

The J gene is TRBJ2-1, the V gene TRBV28; no definite D call. The germline V and J ends were trimmed by 6 bases and 9 bases, with 9 bases remaining between them. CDR3 length: 11 amino acids. Germline V gene data show CDR1 as MDHEN and CDR2 as SYDVKM. CDR3 region: CASSTSLEQFF. The CDR3 bases are TGTGCCAGCAGCACCAGCCTTGAGCAGTTCTTC.

In this sample, this clonotype turned up many times. Here the CDR3 DNA reads TGTGCCAGCAGTTTTCTGGTCTCCTACGAGCAGTACTTC. Protein product: CASSFLVSYEQYF. The genes are TRBV12-3 or TRBV12-4 and TRBJ2-7; D not resolved. This CDR3 is 13 amino acids long. Trimming removed 3 bases from V and 0 bases from J, with 6 bases in between.